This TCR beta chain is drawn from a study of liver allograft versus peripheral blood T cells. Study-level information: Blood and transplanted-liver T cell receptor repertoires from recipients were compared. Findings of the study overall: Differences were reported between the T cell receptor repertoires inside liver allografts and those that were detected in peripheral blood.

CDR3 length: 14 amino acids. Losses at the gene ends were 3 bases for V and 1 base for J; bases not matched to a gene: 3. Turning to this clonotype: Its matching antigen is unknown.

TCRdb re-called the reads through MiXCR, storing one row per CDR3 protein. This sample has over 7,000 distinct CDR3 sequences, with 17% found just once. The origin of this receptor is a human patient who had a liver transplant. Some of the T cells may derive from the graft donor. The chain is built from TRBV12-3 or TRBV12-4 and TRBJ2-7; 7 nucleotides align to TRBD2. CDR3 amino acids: CASSFLAASYEQYF. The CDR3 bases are TGTGCCAGCAGTTTTCTAGCGGCTTCCTACGAGCAGTACTTC.